This is a list of T cell receptor beta chains from one sample in a study of immune characterization of retroperitoneal liposarcoma. TCRdb ran MiXCR on the PCR reads and lists one entry per CDR3 protein. The sample records approximately 11,000 distinct CDR3 sequences, roughly 29% being singletons. Input material: tumor tissue. The source of these receptors is a male donor with retroperitoneal liposarcoma. Both conserved end residues are part of each CDR3. A D gene is named only where the DNA matches it firmly. Size values are once, few and many counts, or a class for expanded clones, and some rows have none.

TRBV6-1	few	NA	TRBJ1-6	CASTIGGSSYNSPLHF	TGTGCCAGCACCATAGGAGGGAGCTCCTATAATTCACCCCTCCACTTT
TRBV11-3	many	NA	TRBJ2-7	CASSFLRYEQYF	TGTGCCAGCAGCTTTTTACGCTACGAGCAGTACTTC
TRBV6-1	medium-sized	TRBD1	TRBJ2-5	CASSTGAGGTQYF	TGTGCCAGCAGCACAGGGGCTGGGGGGACCCAGTACTTC
TRBV6-1	NA	TRBD2	TRBJ2-1	CASSRAGGVYNEQFF	TGTGCCAGCAGTCGAGCGGGAGGGGTCTACAATGAGCAGTTCTTC
TRBV7-2	medium-sized	NA	TRBJ2-5	CASSPMSEQYF	TGTGCCAGCAGCCCTATGAGTGAGCAGTACTTC
TRBV6-1	NA	NA	TRBJ2-3	CASREPFGGTDTQYF	TGTGCCAGCAGGGAACCTTTCGGGGGCACAGATACGCAGTATTTT
TRBV27	few	NA	TRBJ2-7	CASSLSPNLGTYNEQYF	TGTGCCAGCAGTTTATCGCCCAACCTCGGCACCTACAATGAGCAGTACTTC
TRBV27	few	TRBD2	TRBJ2-7	CASSLTSSSYEQYF	TGTGCCAGCAGTTTGACTAGCTCTTCCTACGAGCAGTACTTC
TRBV7-2	few	NA	TRBJ2-4	CASSSSNSKNIQYF	TGTGCCAGCAGCAGTTCTAATTCCAAAAACATTCAGTACTTC
TRBV11-3	NA	NA	TRBJ2-7	CASSLTAGSYYEQYF	TGTGCCAGCAGTTTAACCGCCGGGTCCTACTACGAGCAGTACTTC
TRBV12-3/TRBV12-4	many	TRBD2	TRBJ2-7	CASTPGRVSGRRYEQYF	TGTGCCAGCACTCCCGGGAGAGTTAGCGGGAGAAGGTACGAGCAGTACTTC
TRBV27	NA	TRBD2	TRBJ2-7	CATGKRERTYNEQYF	TGTGCCACGGGGAAGCGGGAGCGAACCTACAATGAGCAGTACTTC
TRBV6-1	many	NA	TRBJ2-6	CASSDGGTGANVLTF	TGTGCCAGCAGTGATGGGGGAACTGGGGCCAACGTCCTGACTTTC
TRBV11-3	many	TRBD2	TRBJ2-1	CASSLVLLAGNEQFF	TGTGCCAGCAGCTTAGTCCTCCTAGCGGGCAATGAGCAGTTCTTC
TRBV6-4	once	TRBD2	TRBJ2-1	CASGFSGSSINEQFF	TGTGCCAGCGGATTTAGCGGGAGTTCGATCAATGAGCAGTTCTTC
TRBV4-1	NA	NA	TRBJ2-3	CASSQEVWGAGDTQYF	TGTGCCAGCAGCCAAGAGGTATGGGGGGCTGGAGATACGCAGTATTTT
TRBV12-3/TRBV12-4	NA	NA	TRBJ2-5	CASSLGGTYNEQYF	TGTGCCAGCAGTTTAGGGGGGACCTACAATGAGCAGTACTTC
TRBV7-8	NA	TRBD2	TRBJ2-5	CASSLESPAGGQTQYF	TGTGCCAGCAGCTTAGAGTCTCCAGCGGGAGGACAGACCCAGTACTTC
TRBV27	few	NA	TRBJ2-4	CASSNRGGEQYF	TGTGCCAGCAGCAACAGGGGAGGAGAGCAGTACTTC
TRBV11-2	many	TRBD2	TRBJ2-7	CASSLVVAGDEQYF	TGTGCCAGCAGCTTAGTCGTAGCGGGAGACGAGCAGTACTTC
TRBV12-3/TRBV12-4	few	NA	TRBJ2-5	CASSLAQFNEQYF	TGTGCCAGCAGTTTAGCCCAGTTTAATGAGCAGTACTTC
TRBV6-1	many	NA	TRBJ1-1	CANLPLALGPNTEAFF	TGTGCCAACCTCCCCCTCGCGTTAGGCCCGAACACTGAAGCTTTCTTT
TRBV6-1	NA	TRBD2	TRBJ2-3	CAIQGAGVTDTQYF	TGTGCCATCCAGGGAGCGGGAGTAACAGATACGCAGTATTTT
TRBV10-1	NA	NA	TRBJ2-3	CPGGGTPLFTDTQYF	TGCCCCGGGGGCGGAACTCCTCTATTCACAGATACGCAGTATTTT
TRBV6-1	few	TRBD1	TRBJ1-2	CASSRQGAANYGYTF	TGTGCCAGCAGCCGACAGGGGGCCGCCAACTATGGCTACACCTTC
TRBV11-2	NA	NA	TRBJ2-1	CASKQPSYNEQFF	TGTGCCAGCAAACAGCCATCATACAATGAGCAGTTCTTC
TRBV6-1	large	TRBD1	TRBJ2-5	CASSEAQTGGQETQYF	TGTGCCAGCAGTGAAGCCCAGACAGGGGGCCAAGAGACCCAGTACTTC
TRBV12-3/TRBV12-4	many	TRBD2	TRBJ2-2	CASSLSGGAVKLFF	TGTGCCAGCAGTTTATCCGGGGGGGCCGTGAAGCTGTTTTTT
TRBV6-1	once	NA	TRBJ2-1	CASSEVRYEQFF	TGTGCCAGCAGTGAAGTCCGGTACGAGCAGTTCTTC
TRBV5-5	few	NA	TRBJ2-7	CASSSLYEQYF	TGTGCCAGCAGCTCGCTCTACGAGCAGTACTTC
TRBV12-3/TRBV12-4	few	NA	TRBJ1-1	CASSFLGQNTEAFF	TGTGCCAGCAGTTTCCTGGGCCAGAACACTGAAGCTTTCTTT
TRBV6-1	many	NA	TRBJ2-1	CASSALGGVTQFF	TGTGCCAGCAGTGCTCTGGGCGGGGTGACCCAGTTCTTC
TRBV6-1	medium-sized	NA	TRBJ2-1	CASSEGTGSWGETQFF	TGTGCCAGCAGTGAAGGGACGGGGAGTTGGGGGGAGACCCAGTTCTTC
TRBV7-2	medium-sized	TRBD2	TRBJ2-1	CASSLRVTSGRFYNEQFF	TGTGCCAGCAGCTTAAGGGTCACTAGCGGGAGATTCTACAATGAGCAGTTCTTC
TRBV7-8	many	TRBD1	TRBJ2-1	CASSPSGQGPGYNEQFF	TGTGCCAGCAGCCCCAGTGGACAGGGACCGGGTTACAATGAGCAGTTCTTC
TRBV27	medium-sized	TRBD2	TRBJ2-1	CASSTGGSGEQFF	TGTGCCAGCAGTACCGGGGGGTCTGGTGAGCAGTTCTTC
TRBV27	medium-sized	TRBD2	TRBJ2-1	CASTQTGLAGKSYEQFF	TGTGCCAGCACCCAAACTGGACTAGCGGGGAAAAGTTACGAGCAGTTCTTC
TRBV6-1	once	TRBD1	TRBJ2-5	CASSEDAGTGGKTQYF	TGTGCCAGCAGTGAAGACGCAGGGACAGGGGGCAAGACCCAGTACTTC
TRBV7-2	NA	NA	TRBJ2-1	CASSLQLYEQFF	TGTGCCAGCAGCTTACAGTTGTATGAGCAGTTCTTC
TRBV6-6	many	NA	TRBJ2-3	CASSYVADTQYF	TGTGCCAGCAGTTACGTCGCAGATACGCAGTATTTT
TRBV27	many	TRBD1	TRBJ2-3	CASSLYKTGITDTQYF	TGTGCCAGCAGTTTATATAAGACAGGGATCACAGATACGCAGTATTTT
TRBV6-1	many	TRBD2	TRBJ2-1	CASSGGGLAGYNEQFF	TGTGCCAGCAGTGGGGGGGGACTAGCGGGTTACAATGAGCAGTTCTTC
TRBV10-1	NA	TRBD1	TRBJ2-1	CASQGQGGEQFF	TGCGCCAGCCAAGGACAGGGTGGTGAGCAGTTCTTC
TRBV7-8	NA	NA	TRBJ1-2	CASSLDADCTF	TGTGCCAGCAGCTTGGACGCTGACTGCACCTTC
TRBV6-1	many	NA	TRBJ1-5	CASSVDSGFFQPQHF	TGTGCCAGCAGCGTGGACAGTGGTTTCTTTCAGCCCCAGCATTTT
TRBV6-1	few	NA	TRBJ1-5	CASSPTSYSNQPQHF	TGTGCCAGCAGTCCGACATCTTATAGCAATCAGCCCCAGCATTTT
TRBV12-3/TRBV12-4	few	NA	TRBJ1-5	CASSSPNQPQHF	TGTGCCAGCAGTTCCCCTAATCAGCCCCAGCATTTT